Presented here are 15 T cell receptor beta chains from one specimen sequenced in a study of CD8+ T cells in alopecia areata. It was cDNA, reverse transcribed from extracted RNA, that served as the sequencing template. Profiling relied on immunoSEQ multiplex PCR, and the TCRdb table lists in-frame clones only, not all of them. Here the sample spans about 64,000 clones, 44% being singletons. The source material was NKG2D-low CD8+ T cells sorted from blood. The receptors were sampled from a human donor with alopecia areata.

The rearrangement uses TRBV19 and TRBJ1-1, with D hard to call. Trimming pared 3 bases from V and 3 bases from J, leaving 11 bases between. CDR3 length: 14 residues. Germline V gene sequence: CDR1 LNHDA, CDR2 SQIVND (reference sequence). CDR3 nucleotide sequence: TGTGCCAGTAGTATTGGACTGACACACACTGAAGCTTTCTTT. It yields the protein CASSIGLTHTEAFF.

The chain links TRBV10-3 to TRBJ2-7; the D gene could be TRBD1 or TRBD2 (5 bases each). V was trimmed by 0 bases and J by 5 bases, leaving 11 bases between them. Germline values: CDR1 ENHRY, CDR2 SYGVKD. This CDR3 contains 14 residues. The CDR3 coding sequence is TGTGCCATCAGTGAGTCGGGCAGGGACGACGAGCAGTACTTC. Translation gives CAISESGRDDEQYF.

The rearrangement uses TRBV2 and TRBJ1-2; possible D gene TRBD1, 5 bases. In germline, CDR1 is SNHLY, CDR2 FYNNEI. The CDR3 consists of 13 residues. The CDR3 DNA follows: TGTAAACTTATTGGGCTCCCGGGGGATGGCTACACCTTC. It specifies CKLIGLPGDGYTF.

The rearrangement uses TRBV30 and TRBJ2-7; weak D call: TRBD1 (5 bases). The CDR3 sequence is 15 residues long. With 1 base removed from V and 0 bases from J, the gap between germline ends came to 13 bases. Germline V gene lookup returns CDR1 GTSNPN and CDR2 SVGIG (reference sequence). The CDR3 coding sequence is TGTGCCTGGAGTGCTGCTGTGGGGCACTCCTACGAGCAGTACTTC. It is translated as CAWSAAVGHSYEQYF.

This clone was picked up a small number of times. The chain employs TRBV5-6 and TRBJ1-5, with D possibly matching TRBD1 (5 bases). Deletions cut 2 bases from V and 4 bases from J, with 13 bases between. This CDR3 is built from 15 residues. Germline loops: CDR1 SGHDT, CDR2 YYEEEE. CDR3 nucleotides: TGTGCCAGCAGCTTAAGGGGTACGCCAAATCAGCCCCAGCATTTT. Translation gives CASSLRGTPNQPQHF.

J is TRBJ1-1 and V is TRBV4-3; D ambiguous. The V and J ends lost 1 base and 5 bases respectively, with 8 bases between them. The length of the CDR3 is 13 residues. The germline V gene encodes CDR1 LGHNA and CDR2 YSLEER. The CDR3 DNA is TGCGCCAGCAGCCAAGGGATGGGAACTGAAGCTTTCTTT. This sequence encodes CASSQGMGTEAFF.

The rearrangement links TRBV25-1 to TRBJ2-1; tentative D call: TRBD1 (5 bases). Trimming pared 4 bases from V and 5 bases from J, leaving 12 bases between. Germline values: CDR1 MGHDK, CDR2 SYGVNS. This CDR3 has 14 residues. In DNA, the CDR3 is TGTGCCAGCAGTGTCCAGGGTCTGAACAATGAGCAGTTCTTC. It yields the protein CASSVQGLNNEQFF. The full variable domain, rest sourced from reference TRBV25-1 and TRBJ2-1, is EADIYQTPRYLVIGTGKKITLECSQTMGHDKMYWYQQDPGMELHLIHYSYGVNSTEKGDLSSESTVSRIRTEHFPLTLESARPSHTSQYLCASSVQGLNNEQFFGPGTRLTVL.

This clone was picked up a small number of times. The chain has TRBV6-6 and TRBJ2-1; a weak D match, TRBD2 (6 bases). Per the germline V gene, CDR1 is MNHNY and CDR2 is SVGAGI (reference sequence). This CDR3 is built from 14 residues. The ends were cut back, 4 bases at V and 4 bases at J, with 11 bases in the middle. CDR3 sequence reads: CASSSQGLYNEQFF. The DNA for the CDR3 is TGTGCCAGCAGTTCCCAGGGACTTTACAATGAGCAGTTCTTC.

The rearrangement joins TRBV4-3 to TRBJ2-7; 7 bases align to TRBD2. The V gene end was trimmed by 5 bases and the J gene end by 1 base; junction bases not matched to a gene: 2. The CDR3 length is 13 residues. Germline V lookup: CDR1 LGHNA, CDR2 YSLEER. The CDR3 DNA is TGCGCCAGCAGCAGGGAGGGTTCCTACGAGCAGTACTTC. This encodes CASSREGSYEQYF.

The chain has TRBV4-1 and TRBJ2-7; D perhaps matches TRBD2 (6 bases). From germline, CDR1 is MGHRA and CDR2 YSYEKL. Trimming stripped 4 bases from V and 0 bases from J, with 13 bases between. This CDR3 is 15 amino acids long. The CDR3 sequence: CASSLRGTASYEQYF. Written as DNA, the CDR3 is TGCGCCAGCAGCCTGAGAGGGACTGCCTCCTACGAGCAGTACTTC.

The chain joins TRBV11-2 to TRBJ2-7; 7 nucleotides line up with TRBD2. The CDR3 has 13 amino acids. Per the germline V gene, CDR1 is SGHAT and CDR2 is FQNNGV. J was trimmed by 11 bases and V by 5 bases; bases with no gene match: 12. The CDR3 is CASSARPGDYEYF. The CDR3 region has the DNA TGTGCCAGCAGCGCCCGTCCCGGGGACTATGAGTACTTC. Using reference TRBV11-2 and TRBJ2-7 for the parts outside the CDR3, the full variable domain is EAGVAQSPRYKIIEKRQSVAFWCNPISGHATLYWYQQILGQGPKLLIQFQNNGVVDDSQLPKDRFSAERLKGVDSTLKIQPAKLEDSAVYLCASSARPGDYEYFGPGTRLTVT.

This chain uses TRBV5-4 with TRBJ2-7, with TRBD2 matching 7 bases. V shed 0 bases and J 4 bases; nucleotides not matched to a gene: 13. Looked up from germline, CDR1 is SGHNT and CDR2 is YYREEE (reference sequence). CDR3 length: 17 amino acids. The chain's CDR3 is CASSLAGASGKGYEQYF. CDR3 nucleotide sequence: TGTGCCAGCAGCTTGGCCGGGGCTAGCGGTAAGGGGTACGAGCAGTACTTC.

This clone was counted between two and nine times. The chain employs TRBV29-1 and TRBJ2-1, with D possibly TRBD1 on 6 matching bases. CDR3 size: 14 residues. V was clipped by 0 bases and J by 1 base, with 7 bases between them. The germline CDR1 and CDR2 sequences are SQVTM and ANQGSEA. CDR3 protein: CSVEERGSYNEQFF. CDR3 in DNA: TGCAGCGTTGAAGAAAGGGGGTCCTACAATGAGCAGTTCTTC.

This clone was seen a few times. The CDR3 loop is CASSLVRAETQYF. The DNA of the CDR3 is TGTGCCAGCAGTTTAGTCCGGGCGGAGACCCAGTACTTC. The chain links TRBV28 to TRBJ2-5; D call uncertain. V was clipped by 2 bases and J by 5 bases, with 9 bases between them. CDR1 is MDHEN, CDR2 SYDVKM, per germline. The CDR3 is 13 amino acids.

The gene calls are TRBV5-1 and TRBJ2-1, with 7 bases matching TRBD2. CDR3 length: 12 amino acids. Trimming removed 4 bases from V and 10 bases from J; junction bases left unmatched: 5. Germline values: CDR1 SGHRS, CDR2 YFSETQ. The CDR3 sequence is CASSPAAGEQFF. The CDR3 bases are TGCGCCAGCAGCCCGGCAGCGGGAGAGCAGTTCTTC.